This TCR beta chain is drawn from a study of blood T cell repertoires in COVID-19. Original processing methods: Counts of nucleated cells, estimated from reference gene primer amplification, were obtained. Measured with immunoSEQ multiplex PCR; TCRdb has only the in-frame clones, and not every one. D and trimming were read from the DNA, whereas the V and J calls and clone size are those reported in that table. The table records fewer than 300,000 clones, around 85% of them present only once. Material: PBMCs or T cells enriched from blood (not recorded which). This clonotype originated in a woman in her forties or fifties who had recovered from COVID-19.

For the CDR3, the DNA is TGCGCCAGCAGCCGAGACGCGGGGGCGGTCTATGGCTACACCTTC. Amino acid sequence: CASSRDAGAVYGYTF. V usage is TRBV4-1 and J usage is TRBJ1-2, with a weak D call TRBD1 (6 bases). There are 15 residues in the CDR3. V shed 4 bases and J shed 4 bases, with 16 bases lying between them. Per germline, CDR1 MGHRA and CDR2 YSYEKL.